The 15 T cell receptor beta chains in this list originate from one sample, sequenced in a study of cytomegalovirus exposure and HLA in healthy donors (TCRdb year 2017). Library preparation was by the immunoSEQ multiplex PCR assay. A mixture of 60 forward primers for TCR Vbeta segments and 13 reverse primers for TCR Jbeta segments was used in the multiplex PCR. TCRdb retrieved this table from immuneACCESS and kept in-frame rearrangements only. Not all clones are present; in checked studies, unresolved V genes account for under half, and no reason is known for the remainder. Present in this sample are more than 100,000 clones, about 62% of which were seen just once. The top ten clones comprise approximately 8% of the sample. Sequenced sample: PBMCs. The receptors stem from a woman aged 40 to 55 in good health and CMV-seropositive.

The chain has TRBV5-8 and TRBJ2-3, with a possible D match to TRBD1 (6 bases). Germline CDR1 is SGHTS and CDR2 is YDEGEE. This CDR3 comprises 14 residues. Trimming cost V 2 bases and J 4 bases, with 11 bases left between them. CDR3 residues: CASSLGGKADTQYF. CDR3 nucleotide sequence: TGTGCCAGCAGCTTAGGGGGAAAGGCAGATACGCAGTATTTT.

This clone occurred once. The CDR3 here is CASSDRGSTNEKLFF. DNA of the CDR3: TGTGCCAGCAGCGACCGAGGGTCAACTAATGAAAAACTGTTTTTT. This rearrangement joins TRBV6-5 to TRBJ1-4; D not resolved. The CDR3 spans 15 residues. The ends were cut back, 6 bases at V and 0 bases at J, with 11 bases in the middle. Looked up from germline, CDR1 is MNHEY and CDR2 is SVGAGI.

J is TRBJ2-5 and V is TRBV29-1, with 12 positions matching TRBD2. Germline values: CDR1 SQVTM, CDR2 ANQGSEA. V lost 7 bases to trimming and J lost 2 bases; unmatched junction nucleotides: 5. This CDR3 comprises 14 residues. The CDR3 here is CSASTSGGQETQYF. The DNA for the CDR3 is TGCAGCGCTTCGACTAGCGGGGGACAAGAGACCCAGTACTTC.

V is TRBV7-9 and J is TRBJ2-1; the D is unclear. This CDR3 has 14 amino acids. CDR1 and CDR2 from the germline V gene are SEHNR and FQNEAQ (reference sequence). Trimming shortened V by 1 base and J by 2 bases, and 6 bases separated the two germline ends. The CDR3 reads CASSLGSPYNEQFF. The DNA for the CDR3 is TGTGCCAGCAGCTTAGGCAGTCCCTACAATGAGCAGTTCTTC.

CDR3 region: CASTLSGGAYTEAFF. CDR3 in DNA: TGTGCCAGCACCCTAAGTGGGGGGGCTTACACTGAAGCTTTCTTT. This chain links TRBV6-1 with TRBJ1-1, with a weak D call TRBD1 (6 bases). Trimming left V 7 bases short and J 3 bases short, with 18 bases between. Germline-derived CDR1 and CDR2 are MNHNS and SASEGT. The CDR3 is 15 residues long.

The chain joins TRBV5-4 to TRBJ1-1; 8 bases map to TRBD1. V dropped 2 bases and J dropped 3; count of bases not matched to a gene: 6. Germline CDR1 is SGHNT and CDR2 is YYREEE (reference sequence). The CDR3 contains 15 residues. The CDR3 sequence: CASSFRGRKDTEAFF. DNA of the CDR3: TGTGCCAGCAGCTTCAGGGGGCGCAAGGACACTGAAGCTTTCTTT.

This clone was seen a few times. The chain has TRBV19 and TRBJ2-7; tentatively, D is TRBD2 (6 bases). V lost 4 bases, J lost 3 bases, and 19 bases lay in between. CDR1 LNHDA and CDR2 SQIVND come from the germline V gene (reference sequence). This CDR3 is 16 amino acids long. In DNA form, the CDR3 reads TGTGCCAGTAGTACCCCTCATGGAGGGGCGATCTACGAGCAGTACTTC. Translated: CASSTPHGGAIYEQYF.

The CDR3 DNA is TGTGCGAGCCAGGGAACAACTAATGAAAAACTGTTTTTT. Its protein is CASQGTTNEKLFF. This chain connects TRBV2 to TRBJ1-4, with TRBD1 as a possible D gene (5 bases). This CDR3 comprises 13 residues. Germline CDR1 SNHLY, CDR2 FYNNEI.

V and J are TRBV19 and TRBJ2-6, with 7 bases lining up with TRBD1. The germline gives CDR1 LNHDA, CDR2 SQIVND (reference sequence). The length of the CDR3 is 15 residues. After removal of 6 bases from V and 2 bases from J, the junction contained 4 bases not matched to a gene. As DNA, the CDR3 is TGTGCCAGTAGGACAGGGCAGGCTGGGGCCAACGTCCTGACTTTC. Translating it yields CASRTGQAGANVLTF.

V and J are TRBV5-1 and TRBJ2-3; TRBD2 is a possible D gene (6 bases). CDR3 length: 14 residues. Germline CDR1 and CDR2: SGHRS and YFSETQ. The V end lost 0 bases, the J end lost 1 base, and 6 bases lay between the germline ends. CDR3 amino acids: CASSLASGTDTQYF. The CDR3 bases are TGCGCCAGCAGCTTGGCTAGCGGCACAGATACGCAGTATTTT.

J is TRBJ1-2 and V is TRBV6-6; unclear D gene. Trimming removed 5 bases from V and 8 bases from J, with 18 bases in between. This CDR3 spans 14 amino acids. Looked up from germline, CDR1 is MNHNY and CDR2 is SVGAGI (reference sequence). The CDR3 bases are TGTGCCAGCAGTCAACCCCCCCAGGTCCCAGGCTACACCTTC. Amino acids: CASSQPPQVPGYTF.

CDR3 sequence reads: CASSEASARGRYEQYF. The DNA for the CDR3 is TGTGCCAGCAGTGAAGCATCAGCCCGGGGTCGATACGAGCAGTACTTC. The rearrangement links TRBV6-1 to TRBJ2-7, with a possible D match to TRBD2 (5 bases). The CDR3 is 16 residues long. Germline V CDR1 and CDR2: MNHNS, SASEGT. V was trimmed by 0 bases and J by 4 bases, leaving 16 bases between them.

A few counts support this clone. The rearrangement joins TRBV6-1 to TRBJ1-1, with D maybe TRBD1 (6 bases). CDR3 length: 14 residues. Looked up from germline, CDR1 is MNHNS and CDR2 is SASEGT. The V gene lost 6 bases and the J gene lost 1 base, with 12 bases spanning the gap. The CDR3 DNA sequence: TGTGCCAGCAGGGACACAGGGCCGAACACTGAAGCTTTCTTT. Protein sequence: CASRDTGPNTEAFF.

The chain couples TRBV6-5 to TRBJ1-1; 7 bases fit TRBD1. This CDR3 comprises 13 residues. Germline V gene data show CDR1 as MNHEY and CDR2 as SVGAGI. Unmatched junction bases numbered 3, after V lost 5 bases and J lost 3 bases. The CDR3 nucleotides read TGTGCCAGCAGTCGACAGGGCGACACTGAAGCTTTCTTT. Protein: CASSRQGDTEAFF.

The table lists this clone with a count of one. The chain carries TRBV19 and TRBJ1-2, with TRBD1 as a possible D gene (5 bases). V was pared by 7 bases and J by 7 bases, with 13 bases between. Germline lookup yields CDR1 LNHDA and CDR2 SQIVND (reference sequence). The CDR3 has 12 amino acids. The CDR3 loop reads CASKERTGGYTF. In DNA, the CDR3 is TGTGCCAGTAAGGAGAGAACAGGTGGCTACACCTTC.